Listed here are 18 T cell receptor beta chains from one sample, sequenced in a study of OX40 agonist ivuxolimab in advanced cancers. The data were produced by immunoSEQ multiplex PCR, yet TCRdb's version contains in-frame clones alone and is incomplete. The sample shows 65,000 to 95,000 clones, around 86% of them seen only once. The specimen comprised CD4+ or CD8+ T cells sorted from blood, sampled in a trial of the OX40 agonist ivuxolimab. These receptors all come from an adult with an advanced solid tumor such as melanoma, head and neck, liver or kidney cancer.

The rearrangement uses TRBV5-6 and TRBJ2-7, with D possibly being TRBD1 (6 bases). Germline loops: CDR1 SGHDT, CDR2 YYEEEE. This CDR3 spans 13 amino acids. V shed 4 bases and J shed 5 bases, with 13 bases lying between them. CDR3 protein: CASSRDTGDEQYF. Here the CDR3 DNA reads TGTGCCAGCAGCAGGGACACGGGCGACGAGCAGTACTTC.

A remark on this clone: One end of the junction is discordant with germline, which a read error may explain. The V call is TRBV5-1, the J call TRBJ2-3; 7 bases agree with TRBD1. CDR3 size: 15 residues. CDR1 and CDR2 from the germline V gene are SGHRS and YFSETQ. The CDR3 protein is CASTLFPGTADTQYF. CDR3 sequence (DNA): TGCGCCAGCACCTTGTTTCCAGGGACAGCAGATACGCAGTATTTT.

The genes are TRBV10-1 and TRBJ2-1; 12 nucleotides match TRBD2. The CDR3 sequence is 17 residues long. With 2 bases clipped from V and 7 bases from J, the junction kept 9 bases outside the gene matches. Germline CDR1 and CDR2: WNHNN and SYGVQD (reference sequence). The CDR3 here is CASSEASGGLAGNEQFF. CDR3 nucleotides: TGCGCCAGCAGTGAGGCATCCGGCGGACTAGCGGGGAATGAGCAGTTCTTC.

This sequence joins TRBV7-3 and TRBJ2-3; TRBD1 aligns across 8 bases. The junction had 4 bases not matched to a gene; V was cut back by 5 bases and J by 6 bases. The CDR3 is 13 residues long. CDR1 and CDR2 (germline): SGHTA, FQGTGA. In nucleotides, the CDR3 is TGTGCCAGCAGCGCCAACAGGGGGGATACGCAGTATTTT. Its protein is CASSANRGDTQYF. The full variable domain, in which reference TRBV7-3 and TRBJ2-3 provide the parts outside the CDR3, is GAGVSQTPSNKVTEKGKYVELRCDPISGHTALYWYRQSLGQGPEFLIYFQGTGAADDSGLPNDRFFAVRPEGSVSTLKIQRTERGDSAVYLCASSANRGDTQYFGPGTRLTVL.

The chain recombines TRBV5-4 with TRBJ1-6, with D perhaps matching TRBD1 (5 bases). Germline assignment: CDR1 SGHNT and CDR2 YYREEE (reference sequence). The CDR3 spans 12 residues. V lost 3 bases and J 15 bases, leaving 13 bases between the germline ends. CDR3 in DNA: TGTGCCAGCAGCTGGGACGGGCAATTCCTCCACTTT. As protein: CASSWDGQFLHF.

This rearrangement joins TRBV29-1 to TRBJ2-6; D ambiguous. V was shortened by 6 bases and J by 4 bases, with 10 bases between the two germline ends. The CDR3 has 13 residues. The germline gives CDR1 SQVTM, CDR2 ANQGSEA. The CDR3 is CSVPRSGANVLTF. CDR3 bases: TGCAGCGTGCCCCGGTCGGGGGCCAACGTCCTGACTTTC.

A remark on this clone: It is unclear where the CDR3 begins or ends on the DNA, so no DNA is shown, and the CDR3 is as TCRdb lists it. This chain uses TRBV6-6 with TRBJ2-3. The CDR3 region is 13 residues in length, termini included. Germline assignment: CDR1 MNHNY and CDR2 SVGAGI (reference sequence). This CDR3 reads CASNFRGLDTQYF.

The CDR3 bases are TGTGCCAGCAGCCAGCTAGCGGGAGGGCCCAATGAGCAGTTCTTC. Its translation: CASSQLAGGPNEQFF. The rearrangement joins TRBV7-2 to TRBJ2-1; 12 bases match TRBD2. Unmatched junction bases numbered 5, after V lost 5 bases and J lost 6 bases. Germline V lookup: CDR1 SGHTA, CDR2 FQGNSA. The CDR3 sequence is 15 residues long.

This chain connects TRBV5-1 to TRBJ2-3, with D possibly matching TRBD2 (5 bases). The CDR3 consists of 15 residues. Germline assignment: CDR1 SGHRS and CDR2 YFSETQ. Trimming removed 9 bases from V and 2 bases from J, with 19 bases in between. The CDR3 sequence is CATRTGIKITDTQYF. In nucleotides, the CDR3 is TGCGCCACACGAACCGGGATAAAGATCACAGATACGCAGTATTTT.

The genes are TRBV6-5 and TRBJ2-7; either TRBD1 or TRBD2 may fit D (5 bases each). Trimming removed 5 bases at V and 4 bases at J, with 15 bases between. CDR3 length equals 14 residues. Germline CDR1 reads MNHEY; CDR2 reads SVGAGI. CDR3 coding DNA: TGTGCCAGCAGTATTGCAGGGAGTAAGTACGAGCAGTACTTC. Its protein is CASSIAGSKYEQYF.

This chain uses TRBV7-8 with TRBJ2-5, with 12 bases matching TRBD2. The CDR3 covers 16 residues. Trimming took 0 bases from V and 4 from J; bases not matched to a gene: 3. Germline assignment: CDR1 SGHVS and CDR2 FQNEAQ. DNA of the CDR3: TGTGCCAGCAGCTTAGCGACTAGCGGGAGTCGAGAGACCCAGTACTTC. The encoded protein is CASSLATSGSRETQYF. The variable domain in full, with the rest retrieved from reference TRBV7-8 and TRBJ2-5, is GAGVSQSPRYKVAKRGQDVALRCDPISGHVSLFWYQQALGQGPEFLTYFQNEAQLDKSGLPSDRFFAERPEGSVSTLKIQRTQQEDSAVYLCASSLATSGSRETQYFGPGTRLLVL.

This chain uses TRBV14 with TRBJ1-2; D unresolved. Germline V gene sequence: CDR1 SGHDN, CDR2 FVKESK. This CDR3 is 13 amino acids long. The V end was cut by 3 bases, the J end by 7 bases, with 12 bases between. CDR3 sequence: CASSQAQAAGYTF. As DNA, the CDR3 is TGTGCCAGCAGCCAGGCTCAGGCGGCTGGCTACACCTTC.

The chain employs TRBV7-2 and TRBJ2-7; possibly TRBD2 for D (5 bases). With 2 bases removed from V and 4 bases from J, the gap between germline ends came to 9 bases. Germline V gives CDR1 SGHTA, CDR2 FQGNSA. This CDR3 is 13 amino acids long. Here the CDR3 reads CASSLTGGYEQYF. For the CDR3, the DNA is TGTGCCAGCAGCTTAACCGGAGGATACGAGCAGTACTTC.

The table lists this clone with a count of one. The chain carries TRBV19 and TRBJ1-1, with TRBD1 matching 9 bases. Germline assignment: CDR1 LNHDA and CDR2 SQIVND (reference sequence). V was clipped by 0 bases and J by 7 bases; unmatched bases: 3. This CDR3 has 14 residues. CDR3 DNA sequence: TGTGCCAGTAGTATAGAGGGACAGGGTTTTGAAGCTTTCTTT. Translating it yields CASSIEGQGFEAFF.

This clone was picked up a small number of times. The V gene is TRBV28, the J gene TRBJ1-1; D gene ambiguous. The CDR3 loop spans 13 amino acids. Germline CDR1 is MDHEN and CDR2 is SYDVKM. Trimming cost V 6 bases and J 5 bases, with 13 bases left between them. The CDR3 loop is CASSPNSGTEAFF. DNA for the CDR3: TGTGCCAGCAGCCCAAATTCGGGGACTGAAGCTTTCTTT.

This chain joins TRBV6-6 and TRBJ1-3; the D is unclear. With 10 bases removed from V and 0 bases from J, the gap between germline ends came to 7 bases. The length of the CDR3 is 12 residues. CDR1 is MNHNY and CDR2 is SVGAGI in the germline V gene (reference sequence). The CDR3 nucleotides read TGTGCCACCCAAGGCTCTGGAAACACCATATATTTT. As protein: CATQGSGNTIYF.

The chain joins TRBV9 to TRBJ2-3; D might be TRBD1 (5 bases). The CDR3 has 14 residues. The germline V and J ends were trimmed by 3 bases and 5 bases, with 13 bases remaining between them. Germline assignment: CDR1 SGDLS and CDR2 YYNGEE. This CDR3 reads CASSEPGLGDTQYF. CDR3 coding DNA: TGTGCCAGCAGCGAACCAGGGTTGGGAGATACGCAGTATTTT.

This rearrangement joins TRBV19 to TRBJ2-7, with a tentative D call TRBD2 (6 bases). The CDR3 extends over 15 amino acids. V gave up 1 base and J gave up 0 bases, with 10 bases separating them. CDR1 and CDR2 (germline): LNHDA, SQIVND (reference sequence). The CDR3 loop is CASSIGGTVSYEQYF. The CDR3 bases are TGTGCCAGTAGTATAGGCGGGACGGTCTCCTACGAGCAGTACTTC.